A few counts support the clone carrying this T cell receptor (beta chain). Data came from immunoSEQ multiplex PCR; TCRdb stores just in-frame clones and leaves some out. The sample includes over 100,000 clones, approximately 83% of them seen just once. The data are from a study of blood T cell repertoires in COVID-19. Study as a whole: Specimens from acute and convalescent COVID-19 originated in the United States, Italy and Spain. Sample material is recorded as cDNA or gDNA derived from T cells, B-cell-depleted T cells, or PBMCs.

The CDR3 contains 13 residues. What was sequenced was peripheral blood. The origin of this receptor is a woman of 80 years or more with active or convalescent COVID-19. V usage is TRBV21-1 and J usage is TRBJ1-5. TRBV21-1 is given as a pseudogene. Here the CDR3 reads CASSNYSNQPQHF. CDR3 DNA sequence: TGTGCCAGCAGCAACTATAGCAATCAGCCCCAGCATTTT.